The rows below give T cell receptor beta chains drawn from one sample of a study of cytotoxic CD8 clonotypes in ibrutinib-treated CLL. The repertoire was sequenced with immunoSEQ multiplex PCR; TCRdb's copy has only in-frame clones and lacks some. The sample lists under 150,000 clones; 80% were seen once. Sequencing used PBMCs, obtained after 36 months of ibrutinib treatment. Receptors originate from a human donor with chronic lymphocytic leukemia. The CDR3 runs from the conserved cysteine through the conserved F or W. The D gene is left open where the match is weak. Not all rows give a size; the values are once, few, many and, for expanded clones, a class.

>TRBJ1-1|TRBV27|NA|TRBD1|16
TGTGCCAGCAGTCCCCGGACAGGACATATGAACACTGAAGCTTTCTTT
CASSPRTGHMNTEAFF
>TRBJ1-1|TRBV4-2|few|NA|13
TGTGCCAGCAGCCAAGTGGGGGGGACTGAAGCTTTCTTT
CASSQVGGTEAFF
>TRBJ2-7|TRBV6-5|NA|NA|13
TGTGCCAGCTGTAGCCCAAATAATTACGAGCAGTACTTC
CASCSPNNYEQYF
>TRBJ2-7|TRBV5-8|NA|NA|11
TGTGCCAGCAGCTTACTCTTGGCGTCGTACTTC
CASSLLLASYF
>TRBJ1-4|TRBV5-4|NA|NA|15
TGTGCCAGCAGCTTGACGCAAGGGGGAGAGGAAAAACTGTTTTTT
CASSLTQGGEEKLFF
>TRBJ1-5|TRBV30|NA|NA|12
TGTGCCTGGAGTGTACGTGATCAGCCCCAGCATTTT
CAWSVRDQPQHF
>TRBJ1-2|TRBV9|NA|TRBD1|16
TGTGCCAGCAGCCCTCACATGGACAGGCCCTACTATGGCTACACCTTC
CASSPHMDRPYYGYTF
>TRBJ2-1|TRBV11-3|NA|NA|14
TGTGCCAGCAGCTCGGGACCGACCCACAATGAGCAGTTCTTC
CASSSGPTHNEQFF
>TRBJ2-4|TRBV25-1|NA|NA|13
TGTGCCAGCAGTGAAATCCCAGGAGACATTCAGTACTTC
CASSEIPGDIQYF
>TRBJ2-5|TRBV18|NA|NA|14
TGTGCCAGCTCACAGGAGAGAAGGTCAGAGACCCAGTACTTC
CASSQERRSETQYF
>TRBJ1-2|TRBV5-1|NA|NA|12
TGCGCCAGCAGGGCAGACGGGCCCCACTACACCTTC
CASRADGPHYTF
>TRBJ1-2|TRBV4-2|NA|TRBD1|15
TGTGCCAGCAGCCAACCCGGGACAGGGATTAATGGCTACACCTTC
CASSQPGTGINGYTF
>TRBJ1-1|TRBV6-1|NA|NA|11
TGTGCCAGCACCAGGGGCGTAGGAGCTTTCTTT
CASTRGVGAFF
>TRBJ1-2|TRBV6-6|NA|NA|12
TGTGCCAGCAGTATTACAGGGCCCGGCTACACCTTC
CASSITGPGYTF
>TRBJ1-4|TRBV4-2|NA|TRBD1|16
TGTGCCAGCAGCCCCAGACAGGGGGGATTTAATGAAAAACTGTTTTTT
CASSPRQGGFNEKLFF
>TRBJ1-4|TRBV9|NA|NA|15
TGTGCCAGCAGCGTAGCTAACAGGGTGGGCGAAAAACTGTTTTTT
CASSVANRVGEKLFF
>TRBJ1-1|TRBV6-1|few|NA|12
TGTGCCAGCAGTGAAGTTCAGGGGGAAGCTTTCTTT
CASSEVQGEAFF
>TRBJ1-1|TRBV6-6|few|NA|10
TGTGCGGTCAGAACCACTGAAGCTTTCTTT
CAVRTTEAFF
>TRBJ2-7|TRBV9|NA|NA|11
TGTGCCAGCAGCGGGGTGGGCGAGCAGTACTTC
CASSGVGEQYF
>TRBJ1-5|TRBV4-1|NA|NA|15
TGCGCCAGCAGCCAAGACGGGAGCCAGAATCAGCCCCAGCATTTT
CASSQDGSQNQPQHF
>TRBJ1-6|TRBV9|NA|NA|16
TGTGCCAGCAGCGTAGAAAGGGTATCGGACTTTTCACCCCTCCACTTT
CASSVERVSDFSPLHF
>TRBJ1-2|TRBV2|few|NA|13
TGTGCCAGCAGTCGGGGAAGGGGCTACGGCTACACCTTC
CASSRGRGYGYTF
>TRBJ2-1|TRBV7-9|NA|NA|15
TGTGCCAGCAGCTTACAAGGGTTATTCTACAATGAGCAGTTCTTC
CASSLQGLFYNEQFF
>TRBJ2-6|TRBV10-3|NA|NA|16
TGTGCCATCAGGCTTTCCCAGAGCTCTGGGGCCAACGTCCTGACTTTC
CAIRLSQSSGANVLTF
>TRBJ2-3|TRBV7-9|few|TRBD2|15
TGTGCCAGCAGCTTACTAGCGGGGGGCACAGATACGCAGTATTTT
CASSLLAGGTDTQYF
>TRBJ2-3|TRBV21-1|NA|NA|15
TGTGCCAGCAGCAAAGACGCGGGGGGGACAGATACGCAGTATTTT
CASSKDAGGTDTQYF
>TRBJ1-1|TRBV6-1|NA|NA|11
TGTGCCAGCAGTGAGGGTTCGAAGTCCTTCTTT
CASSEGSKSFF
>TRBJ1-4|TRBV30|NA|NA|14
TGTGCCTGGAGTTACCGATCAACTAATGAAAAACTGTTTTTT
CAWSYRSTNEKLFF
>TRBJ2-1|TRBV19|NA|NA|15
TGTGCCAGTAGTATAAATGACAACTCCTACAATGAGCAGTTCTTC
CASSINDNSYNEQFF
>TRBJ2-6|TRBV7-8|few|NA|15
TGTGCCAGCAGCCCTCGAAGCACTGGGGCCAACGTCCTGACTTTC
CASSPRSTGANVLTF
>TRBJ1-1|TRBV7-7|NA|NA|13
TGTGCCAGCAGCTTCAGTCCCTTCACTGAAGCTTTCTTT
CASSFSPFTEAFF
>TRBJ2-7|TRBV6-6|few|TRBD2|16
TGTGCCAGCAGTACTCAAACGGAGGGGAGGGGCTACGAGCAGTACTTC
CASSTQTEGRGYEQYF
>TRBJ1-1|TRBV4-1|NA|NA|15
TGCGCCAGCAGCCAACCTACAGGGACCAACACTGAAGCTTTCTTT
CASSQPTGTNTEAFF
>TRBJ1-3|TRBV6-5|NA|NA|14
TGTGCCAGCAGGACGGGGGCGCTGGGAAACACCATATATTTT
CASRTGALGNTIYF
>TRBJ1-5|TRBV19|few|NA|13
TGTGCCAGTATCGGAGGGCCTAATCAGCCCCAGCATTTT
CASIGGPNQPQHF
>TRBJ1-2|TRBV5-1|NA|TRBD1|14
TGCGCCAGCAGCTTGGACAGGGGAAACTATGGCTACACCTTC
CASSLDRGNYGYTF
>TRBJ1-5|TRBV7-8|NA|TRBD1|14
TGTGCCAGCAGCTCAACAGGGGTGAATCAGCCCCAGCATTTT
CASSSTGVNQPQHF
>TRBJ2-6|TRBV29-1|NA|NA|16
TGCAGCGTTGGAACAGACTCCCTCTCTGGGGCCAACGTCCTGACTTTC
CSVGTDSLSGANVLTF
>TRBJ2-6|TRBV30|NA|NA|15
TGTGCCTGGAGTGTGGCCCGGTCCGGGGCCAACGTCCTGACTTTC
CAWSVARSGANVLTF
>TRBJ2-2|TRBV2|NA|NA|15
TGTGCCAGCAGTAAGACAGGAATGAACACCGGGGAGCTGTTTTTT
CASSKTGMNTGELFF
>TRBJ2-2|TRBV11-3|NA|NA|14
TGTGCCAGCAGCACGGGCGCGAACACCGGGGAGCTGTTTTTT
CASSTGANTGELFF
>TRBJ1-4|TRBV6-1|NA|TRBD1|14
TGTGCCAGCTGCTCAGGGGGCGTTGGTGAAAAACTGTTTTTT
CASCSGGVGEKLFF
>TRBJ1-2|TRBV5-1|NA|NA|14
TGCGCCAGCAGGAGGAGTAAGGATGGCTATGGCTACACCTTC
CASRRSKDGYGYTF
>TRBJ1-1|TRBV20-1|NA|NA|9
TGCAGTGTAAACACTGAAGCTTTCTTT
CSVNTEAFF
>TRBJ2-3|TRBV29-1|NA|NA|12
TGCAGCGTTCCCAGCTACACAGATACGCAGTATTTT
CSVPSYTDTQYF
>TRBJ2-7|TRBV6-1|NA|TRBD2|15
TGTGCCAGCACCATGATCTGGGGGGGTACGGACGAGCAGTACTTC
CASTMIWGGTDEQYF
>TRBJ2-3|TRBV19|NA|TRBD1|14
TGTGCCAGTAGTTCCGGACAGGGGACAGATACGCAGTATTTT
CASSSGQGTDTQYF
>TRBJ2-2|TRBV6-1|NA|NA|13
TGTGCCAGCAGTGCCCTTGTTTCCGGGGAGCTGTTTTTT
CASSALVSGELFF
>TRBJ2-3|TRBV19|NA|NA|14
TGTGCCTCATCGGATTACTACCGCACAGATACGCAGTATTTT
CASSDYYRTDTQYF
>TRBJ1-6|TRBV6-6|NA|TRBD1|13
TGTGCCAGCAGTGAGCCGGGGGACAGGGGTCTTAAATTT
CASSEPGDRGLKF
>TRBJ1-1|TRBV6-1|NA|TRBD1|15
TGTGCCAGCAGTGTATGGGGACAGATGAACACTGAAGCTTTCTTT
CASSVWGQMNTEAFF
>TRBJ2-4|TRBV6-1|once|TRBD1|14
TGTGCCAGCAGTATACAGGGGAGCAAAAACATTCAGTACTTC
CASSIQGSKNIQYF
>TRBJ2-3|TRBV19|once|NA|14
TGTGCCAGTAGTATAGGGGACACCCCGTTTACGCAGTATTTT
CASSIGDTPFTQYF
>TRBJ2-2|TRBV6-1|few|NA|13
TGTGCCAGCAGTGAAAATAGCGCCGGGGAGCTGTTTTTT
CASSENSAGELFF